The clone carrying this T cell receptor (beta chain) was picked up a small number of times. Its cognate antigen is unknown. Germline CDR1 MNHEY, CDR2 SMNVEV (reference sequence). Trimming cost V 4 bases and J 8 bases; bases outside gene matches: 7. The CDR3 contains 14 residues. As TCR cDNA was made by 5'RACE template switching, a universal primer site and UMIs were added. TCRdb ran MiXCR on the 5' RACE reads and lists one entry per CDR3 protein. The sample has 150,000 to 200,000 distinct CDR3 sequences; over 7% are singletons. These data belong to a study of T cells after yellow fever vaccination. Study information: Where fractions had low cell numbers, libraries were prepared from them with the SMART-Seq v4 Ultra Low Input RNA kit.

Study-level results: Although the secondary response was weaker, it peaked faster, at day 5 versus 15. Abundant clonotypes from the bulk population could have been carried over as contaminants into FACS-sorted repertoires.

This TCR came from a man aged 18 to 35 who received the YFV17D yellow fever vaccine. Sequenced material: CD8+ T cells sorted from PBMCs, taken 45 days after the yellow fever booster vaccination. The V call is TRBV27, the J call TRBJ2-1; 8 bases match TRBD2. CDR3 residues: CASSSRTSLDEQFF. The CDR3 DNA reads as TGTGCCAGCAGTTCACGGACTAGCTTGGATGAGCAGTTCTTC.